This TCR beta chain was documented in a study of cytomegalovirus exposure and HLA in healthy donors. Notes on this clone: Its target is unknown.

Germline V gene data show CDR1 as GTSNPN and CDR2 as SVGIG (reference sequence). Trimming stripped 5 bases from V and 0 bases from J, with 8 bases between. The CDR3 covers 14 residues. General study findings and limits: Productive rates of about 87% or about 30% were seen for most TCR beta V segments in an earlier analysis. Sequencing depth across donors, presence/absence analyses assumed, was roughly uniform.

PCR amplification relied on 60 Vbeta primers (plus 13 Jbeta primers). Here immunoSEQ multiplex PCR was the method, and the copy in TCRdb shows in-frame clones only, minus some. Of a few hundred thousand clones listed, roughly 75% were seen once; the top ten hold 1.8%. Everyone who donated was a healthy bone marrow donor. The chain couples TRBV30 to TRBJ2-6; D is undetermined. Sequencing was done on a sample of PBMCs. The receptor was isolated from a woman aged 25 to 39 in good health and CMV-seronegative. DNA for the CDR3: TGTGCCTGGGGGCTCCACTCTGGGGCCAACGTCCTGACTTTC. Translated: CAWGLHSGANVLTF.